This is a list of T cell receptor beta chains from one sample in a study of PD-1 blockade in classical Hodgkin lymphoma. The protocol was immunoSEQ multiplex PCR, while the TCRdb copy is restricted to in-frame clones and leaves out a portion. The profile shows 20,000 or so clones, 70% to 90% of them singletons. The sequences come from peripheral blood mononuclear cells (PBMCs), collected before the fourth cycle of nivolumab. All receptors come from a human donor with classical Hodgkin lymphoma. Both conserved end residues are part of each CDR3. D genes are given only for firm matches. Only some rows state a clone size, as once, few, many or a class for expanded clones.

TRBJ1-2 | . | TRBV19 | . | CASSMEGPRRGYTF | TGTGCCAGTAGTATGGAAGGGCCGAGAAGGGGCTACACCTTC
TRBJ2-7 | . | TRBV7-6 | . | CASSPTDGTYEQYF | TGTGCCAGCAGCCCCACCGACGGGACCTACGAGCAGTACTTC
TRBJ2-1 | . | TRBV27 | . | CASSFIVGGSYNEQFF | TGTGCCAGCAGTTTTATCGTGGGGGGCTCCTACAATGAGCAGTTCTTC
TRBJ1-5 | . | TRBV18 | TRBD1 | CASSPRDSLYQPQHF | TGTGCCAGCTCCCCCCGGGACAGCCTTTATCAGCCCCAGCATTTT
TRBJ2-3 | . | TRBV11-2 | . | CASSPQAGSTDTQYF | TGTGCCAGCAGCCCGCAGGCGGGTAGCACAGATACGCAGTATTTT
TRBJ2-4 | . | TRBV15 | TRBD2 | CATSRDHLAGAILAKNIQYF | TGTGCCACCAGCAGAGACCACCTAGCGGGGGCGATATTAGCCAAAAACATTCAGTACTTC
TRBJ2-2 | . | TRBV9 | . | CASSVNTRAGELFF | TGTGCCAGCAGCGTTAACACTAGAGCCGGGGAGCTGTTTTTT
TRBJ2-3 | . | TRBV9 | . | CASSFTLGADTQYF | TGTGCCAGCAGCTTCACTCTAGGGGCAGATACGCAGTATTTT
TRBJ1-2 | . | TRBV2 | . | CASSEDHGYGYTF | TGTGCCAGCAGTGAAGACCACGGCTATGGCTACACCTTC
TRBJ2-6 | . | TRBV6-4 | . | CASSATNSGANVLTF | TGTGCCAGCAGTGCAACTAACTCTGGGGCCAACGTCCTGACTTTC
TRBJ1-2 | . | TRBV19 | . | CASINRGGFEMGYGYTF | TGTGCCAGTATTAATCGTGGAGGGTTCGAGATGGGCTATGGCTACACCTTC
TRBJ2-7 | . | TRBV19 | TRBD2 | CASSSGLAGGTYEQYF | TGTGCCAGTAGTTCGGGACTAGCGGGAGGAACCTACGAGCAGTACTTC
TRBJ2-7 | . | TRBV10-2 | TRBD1 | CASGTVYEQYF | TGCGCCAGCGGGACAGTTTACGAGCAGTACTTC
TRBJ2-7 | . | TRBV19 | TRBD2 | CASSRIAGVYEQYF | TGTGCCAGTAGTAGAATAGCGGGAGTTTACGAGCAGTACTTC
TRBJ1-2 | . | TRBV5-1 | . | CASSLASGLLNGYTF | TGCGCCAGCAGCTTGGCAAGTGGGCTACTCAATGGCTACACCTTC
TRBJ2-4 | . | TRBV4-1 | . | CASSQGPLPLAKNIQYF | TGCGCCAGCAGCCAAGGACCCCTCCCCCTAGCCAAAAACATTCAGTACTTC
TRBJ1-3 | . | TRBV5-1 | . | CASSLGRNTIYF | TGCGCCAGCAGCTTGGGTAGAAACACCATATATTTT
TRBJ2-5 | few | TRBV7-9 | TRBD1 | CASSLEQGAMQETQYF | TGTGCCAGCAGCTTAGAACAGGGGGCGATGCAAGAGACCCAGTACTTC
TRBJ2-7 | . | TRBV18 | TRBD1 | CASSPQQGFGYEQYF | TGTGCCAGCTCACCGCAACAGGGGTTCGGTTACGAGCAGTACTTC
TRBJ1-1 | . | TRBV19 | . | CASSPQGVTEAFF | TGTGCCAGTAGTCCCCAGGGAGTCACTGAAGCTTTCTTT
TRBJ1-4 | . | TRBV4-2 | . | CASSQDLWTTNEKLFF | TGTGCCAGCAGCCAAGATTTATGGACAACTAATGAAAAACTGTTTTTT
TRBJ1-1 | . | TRBV6-1 | . | CASTDWTENTEAFF | TGTGCCAGCACCGATTGGACTGAGAACACTGAAGCTTTCTTT
TRBJ1-6 | once | TRBV5-4 | TRBD1 | CASSLGGTGDYNSPLHF | TGTGCCAGCAGCTTAGGGGGGACAGGGGATTATAATTCACCCCTCCACTTT
TRBJ1-4 | . | TRBV19 | TRBD1 | CASFSTGGSEKLFF | TGTGCCAGTTTCTCGACAGGGGGGTCTGAAAAACTGTTTTTT
TRBJ2-5 | . | TRBV18 | . | CASSKGLQETQYF | TGTGCCAGCTCAAAGGGGTTACAAGAGACCCAGTACTTC
TRBJ1-1 | . | TRBV6-5 | TRBD1 | CASSYHLRQGDTEAFF | TGTGCCAGCAGTTACCACCTTCGACAGGGGGACACTGAAGCTTTCTTT
TRBJ1-1 | . | TRBV18 | . | CASSPWGDTEAFF | TGTGCCAGCTCACCCTGGGGAGACACTGAAGCTTTCTTT
TRBJ2-4 | . | TRBV5-1 | . | CASSLAEGGDIQYF | TGCGCCAGCAGCTTGGCCGAAGGGGGTGACATTCAGTACTTC
TRBJ2-3 | few | TRBV10-1 | . | CASSDLGDTQYF | TGCGCCAGCAGTGACCTAGGAGATACGCAGTATTTT
TRBJ2-4 | . | TRBV5-6 | . | CASRPNLALKNIQYF | TGTGCCAGCAGGCCCAATCTGGCCCTCAAAAACATTCAGTACTTC
TRBJ2-2 | . | TRBV7-9 | . | CASSYLSFPFSGELFF | TGTGCCAGCAGCTATTTAAGTTTTCCCTTTTCCGGGGAGCTGTTTTTT
TRBJ2-1 | . | TRBV5-6 | . | CASSFSAGYNEQFF | TGTGCCAGCAGCTTTTCGGCAGGGTACAATGAGCAGTTCTTC
TRBJ1-3 | . | TRBV6-6 | . | CASSRGWGNTIYF | TGTGCCAGCAGCAGGGGCTGGGGAAACACCATATATTTT
TRBJ1-4 | . | TRBV9 | . | CASSPRTAMKLFF | TGTGCCAGCAGCCCCCGGACAGCCATGAAACTGTTTTTT
TRBJ2-7 | . | TRBV11-2 | TRBD2 | CASSYRLAASYEQYF | TGTGCCAGCAGTTACAGACTAGCGGCTTCCTACGAGCAGTACTTC